Following are 4 T cell receptor beta chains from one sample sequenced in a study of CD8 T cells in Susac syndrome. Random hexamers were used to reverse transcribe the RNA input (about 0.45 to 1 ug). TCRdb re-derived calls from the immunoSEQ multiplex PCR reads in MiXCR, one entry per CDR3 protein. Of 330,000 or so distinct CDR3 sequences in the sample, about 91% were seen once. Material: CD8+ T cells from PBMCs. The receptors stem from a human donor with multiple sclerosis.

This sequence joins TRBV27 and TRBJ1-5; no reliable D call. Deletions cut 5 bases from V and 5 bases from J, with 19 bases between. The CDR3 runs 16 residues. The germline V gene has CDR1 MNHEY and CDR2 SMNVEV (reference sequence). The CDR3 protein is CASSPAGVRGYQPQHF. CDR3 in DNA: TGTGCCAGCAGTCCCGCAGGTGTACGCGGATATCAGCCCCAGCATTTT.

The chain has TRBV7-9 and TRBJ2-7; D unclear. V lost 1 base and J 7 bases, leaving 14 bases between the germline ends. Germline assignment: CDR1 SEHNR and CDR2 FQNEAQ (reference sequence). There are 14 residues in the CDR3. In DNA, the CDR3 is TGTGCCAGCAGCTTAGTTGTACTCCCGATGGAGCAGTACTTC. Translation: CASSLVVLPMEQYF.

The chain has TRBV15 and TRBJ2-1, with TRBD2 as a possible D gene (6 bases). Germline V gene lookup returns CDR1 LNHNV and CDR2 YYDKDF (reference sequence). This CDR3 is built from 16 residues. Trimming shortened V by 5 bases and J by 2 bases, and 16 bases separated the two germline ends. The CDR3 DNA follows: TGTGCCACCAGCTTCAGCCCCCCGGGAGCCTACAATGAGCAGTTCTTC. Translation gives CATSFSPPGAYNEQFF.

The V call is TRBV4-3, the J call TRBJ2-7; 9 bases fit TRBD1. V lost 0 bases to trimming and J lost 2 bases; unmatched junction nucleotides: 5. The CDR3 is made up of 16 amino acids. Germline CDR1 is LGHNA and CDR2 is YSLEER. CDR3 in amino acids: CASSQDRWDRAYEQYF. CDR3 in DNA: TGCGCCAGCAGCCAAGATAGGTGGGACAGGGCCTACGAGCAGTACTTC.